Below, 26 T cell receptor beta chains from the same sample are listed, as sequenced in a study of shared clonotypes between healthy human individuals. Naive CD8 cells comprised CD45RO-negative, CCR7-positively selected cells, excluding terminally differentiated effector memory CD45RA+ cells. The table came from immunoSEQ multiplex PCR; TCRdb's copy has only in-frame clones and leaves some out. The sample includes 660,000 or so clones, around 96% seen only once; the top ten take approximately 0.1%. Input material: naive CD8+ T cells sorted from blood. Every receptor here comes from a woman between 25 and 40 years old in good health.

This chain uses TRBV7-9 with TRBJ1-4; D is unclear. This CDR3 comprises 15 residues. Germline V lookup: CDR1 SEHNR, CDR2 FQNEAQ (reference sequence). Trimming cost V 6 bases and J 1 base, with 12 bases left between them. This CDR3 reads CASSLEYITNEKLFF. Here the CDR3 DNA reads TGTGCCAGCAGTTTGGAGTATATAACTAATGAAAAACTGTTTTTT.

This clone was detected once. CDR3 DNA: TGCAGCGTTCTTTGGGCACAGTCGAACACCGGGGAGCTGTTTTTT. As protein: CSVLWAQSNTGELFF. The chain combines TRBV29-1 with TRBJ2-2; D not certain. The CDR3 loop spans 15 amino acids. The V end was cut by 5 bases, the J end by 0 bases, with 13 bases between. Per germline, CDR1 SQVTM and CDR2 ANQGSEA.

The V and J genes are TRBV5-5 and TRBJ2-1; the D is unclear. Deletions cut 4 bases from V and 5 bases from J, with 10 bases between. This CDR3 comprises 13 residues. Per the germline V gene, CDR1 is SGHKS and CDR2 is YYEKEE (reference sequence). The CDR3: CASSMDGDNEQFF. The DNA for the CDR3 is TGTGCCAGCAGCATGGACGGAGACAATGAGCAGTTCTTC.

The chain links TRBV27 to TRBJ2-2; the D gene is possibly TRBD2 (7 bases). V was clipped by 7 bases and J by 5 bases, with 11 bases between them. The germline gives CDR1 MNHEY, CDR2 SMNVEV (reference sequence). The CDR3 totals 13 residues. This CDR3 reads CASTEGGTGELFF. In DNA form, the CDR3 reads TGTGCCAGCACCGAGGGGGGGACCGGGGAGCTGTTTTTT.

The V gene is TRBV28, the J gene TRBJ1-3; possible D gene TRBD1, 5 bases. The CDR3 loop spans 13 amino acids. Per germline, CDR1 MDHEN and CDR2 SYDVKM. The V end lost 5 bases, the J end lost 6 bases, and 11 bases lay between the germline ends. The CDR3 sequence: CASSAQGTNTIYF. CDR3 bases: TGTGCCAGCAGTGCACAAGGGACAAACACCATATATTTT.

This chain links TRBV4-1 with TRBJ2-7, with TRBD2 identical over 8 bases. Germline trimming cut 0 bases from V and 2 bases from J; bases unmatched to any gene: 12. This CDR3 region has 18 residues. Germline CDR1 MGHRA, CDR2 YSYEKL. CDR3 loop: CASSQDPAGGHLAYEQYF. The CDR3 region has the DNA TGCGCCAGCAGCCAAGATCCGGCGGGGGGCCATCTAGCCTACGAGCAGTACTTC.

This chain links TRBV2 with TRBJ2-1; no clear D. Deletions cut 6 bases from V and 7 bases from J, with 4 bases between. The germline gives CDR1 SNHLY, CDR2 FYNNEI. The CDR3 is 10 amino acids. The CDR3 nucleotides are TGTGCCAGCAGGTTAAATGAGCAGTTCTTC. Translated, it gives CASRLNEQFF.

Points on this clone: One end of the junction does not line up with germline, which may come from a read error. The V call is TRBV5-1, the J call TRBJ1-2; TRBD1 aligns across 10 bases. Germline CDR1 reads SGHRS; CDR2 reads YFSETQ. CDR3 length: 14 amino acids. The CDR3 loop reads CASRLDRGIYGYTF. The CDR3 DNA reads TGCGCCAGCAGGTTGGACAGGGGGATCTATGGCTACACCTTC.

V gene TRBV11-2 combines with J gene TRBJ2-7, with D perhaps being TRBD1 or TRBD2 (7 bases each). V was clipped by 4 bases and J by 6 bases, with 16 bases between them. The CDR3 totals 14 residues. Germline CDR1 is SGHAT and CDR2 is FQNNGV. CDR3 region: CASSSQGGTLEQYF. The CDR3 region has the DNA TGTGCCAGCAGCTCTCAGGGGGGGACGCTCGAGCAGTACTTC.

Comment on this clone: At one end, the junction sequence differs from germline, possibly due to a read error. The genes are TRBV7-9 and TRBJ1-1, with TRBD1 as a possible D gene (6 bases). Per the germline V gene, CDR1 is SEHNR and CDR2 is FQNEAQ (reference sequence). This CDR3 region has 12 residues. CDR3 loop: CAGRGRNTEAFF. The CDR3 region has the DNA TGTGCCGGCAGGGGCAGGAACACTGAAGCTTTCTTT.

A single count supports this clone. The chain uses TRBV9 and TRBJ2-1, with 9 bases identical to TRBD2. V shed 3 bases, J shed 0 bases, and the junction held 13 bases outside the gene matches. The length of the CDR3 is 19 residues. CDR1 and CDR2 from the germline V gene are SGDLS and YYNGEE. The CDR3 reads CASSDRPPREGLSYNEQFF. CDR3 nucleotides: TGTGCCAGCAGCGACCGCCCCCCGCGGGAGGGCCTCTCCTACAATGAGCAGTTCTTC.

The genes are TRBV27 and TRBJ2-5; tentatively, D is TRBD2 (5 bases). Per germline, CDR1 MNHEY and CDR2 SMNVEV (reference sequence). The CDR3 consists of 15 residues. V lost 5 bases, J lost 5 bases, and 18 bases lay in between. CDR3 DNA: TGTGCCAGCAGTCCGGATTACAGAGGGATCGAGACCCAGTACTTC. This gives the protein CASSPDYRGIETQYF.

The table lists this clone with a count of one. The chain combines TRBV7-8 with TRBJ2-2; 8 positions match TRBD1. Trimming cost V 3 bases and J 2 bases; bases outside gene matches: 2. The V gene's germline CDR1 is SGHVS and CDR2 FQNEAQ. The CDR3 consists of 15 residues. The CDR3 protein is CASSLDRDNTGELFF. CDR3 DNA: TGTGCCAGCAGCTTGGACAGGGACAACACCGGGGAGCTGTTTTTT.

This clone was counted once. V is TRBV7-8 and J is TRBJ2-1; D assignment may be TRBD1 or TRBD2 (5 bases each). This CDR3 spans 16 amino acids. Germline V CDR1 and CDR2: SGHVS, FQNEAQ. The V end lost 4 bases, the J end lost 7 bases, and 20 bases lay between the germline ends. The CDR3 DNA sequence: TGTGCCAGCAGCTCGGGGACCCTACCAGGGTTGAATGAGCAGTTCTTC. Translated: CASSSGTLPGLNEQFF.

This chain joins TRBV7-6 and TRBJ2-7; D remains unclear. V was clipped by 3 bases and J by 7 bases, with 10 bases between them. The germline gives CDR1 SGHVS, CDR2 FNYEAQ. The CDR3 is 12 amino acids. The CDR3 is CASSLDGSEQYF. The CDR3 DNA reads TGTGCCAGCAGCTTGGACGGCTCGGAGCAGTACTTC.

The J gene is TRBJ1-1, the V gene TRBV14; D may be TRBD1 (5 bases). Looked up from germline, CDR1 is SGHDN and CDR2 is FVKESK. The CDR3 sequence is 17 residues long. V was shortened by 0 bases and J by 0 bases, with 14 bases between the two germline ends. CDR3 nucleotides: TGTGCCAGCAGCCAAGATCCATTCCGACAGCTGAACACTGAAGCTTTCTTT. As protein: CASSQDPFRQLNTEAFF.

This rearrangement joins TRBV27 to TRBJ2-7; D unclear. In germline, CDR1 is MNHEY, CDR2 SMNVEV (reference sequence). The CDR3 totals 15 residues. V lost 2 bases, J lost 2 bases, and 13 bases lay in between. CDR3 in amino acids: CASSLAFGPTYEQYF. The CDR3 DNA reads TGTGCCAGCAGTTTAGCGTTCGGACCCACCTACGAGCAGTACTTC.

The gene calls are TRBV29-1 and TRBJ2-1; D possibly matches TRBD1 or TRBD2 (6 bases each). Germline V gene lookup returns CDR1 SQVTM and CDR2 ANQGSEA. With 4 bases removed from V and 4 bases from J, the gap between germline ends came to 17 bases. This CDR3 contains 15 residues. CDR3: CSVVRGDSQYNEQFF. As DNA, the CDR3 is TGCAGCGTTGTGAGGGGGGACTCTCAGTACAATGAGCAGTTCTTC.

The chain employs TRBV7-9 and TRBJ2-5, with 9 nucleotides matching TRBD1. Per the germline V gene, CDR1 is SEHNR and CDR2 is FQNEAQ (reference sequence). J gave up 7 bases and V 4 bases, and 10 bases lay outside the gene matches. There are 15 residues in the CDR3. The DNA of the CDR3 is TGTGCCAGCAGCTGGGCGGACAGGGGACATGGGACCCAGTACTTC. As protein: CASSWADRGHGTQYF.

This clone has a single count. The chain is built from TRBV15 and TRBJ2-5; 13 bases agree with TRBD2. Losses at the gene ends were 3 bases for V and 4 bases for J; bases not matched to a gene: 11. From germline, CDR1 is LNHNV and CDR2 YYDKDF (reference sequence). The CDR3 has 18 amino acids. The CDR3 nucleotides read TGTGCCACCAGCAGGGACAGCATTGGACTAGCGGGAGTAGAGACCCAGTACTTC. Encoded protein: CATSRDSIGLAGVETQYF.

This rearrangement joins TRBV4-2 to TRBJ2-2; D not certain. Per the germline V gene, CDR1 is LGHNA and CDR2 is YNFKEQ. CDR3 length: 14 residues. The ends were cut back, 2 bases at V and 5 bases at J, with 9 bases in the middle. The CDR3 here is CASSQLLTTGELFF. DNA of the CDR3: TGTGCCAGCAGCCAATTACTCACAACCGGGGAGCTGTTTTTT.

V is TRBV29-1 and J is TRBJ2-7; 12 nucleotides agree with TRBD2. Germline V gives CDR1 SQVTM, CDR2 ANQGSEA. The CDR3 totals 14 residues. The trim removed 1 base at V and 4 bases at J, leaving 2 bases unmatched. CDR3 sequence (DNA): TGCAGCGTTGAAGGGACTAGCGGGGAATACGAGCAGTACTTC. Translating gives CSVEGTSGEYEQYF.

As concerns this clone: The same CDR3 can be traced to other DNA sequences in this sample. For the CDR3, the DNA is TGTGCCAGCAGCGGAATTACTGAAGCTTTCTTT. It encodes CASSGITEAFF. The rearrangement uses TRBV5-4 and TRBJ1-1; D is uncertain. The germline V gene encodes CDR1 SGHNT and CDR2 YYREEE (reference sequence). Between the trimmed V and J ends, which lost 4 bases and 5 bases, there was a span of 6 bases. This CDR3 is built from 11 residues.

This chain joins TRBV28 and TRBJ2-1; the D is unclear. The CDR3 totals 12 residues. Germline V gives CDR1 MDHEN, CDR2 SYDVKM. CDR3 protein: CATDGHYNEQFF. In DNA form, the CDR3 reads TGTGCGACCGACGGTCACTACAATGAGCAGTTCTTC.

This clone was detected once. This chain uses TRBV27 with TRBJ2-5; the D gene is possibly TRBD2 (5 bases). The J call is uncertain, as TRBJ2-7 better fits the DNA end. Per germline, CDR1 MNHEY and CDR2 SMNVEV (reference sequence). The CDR3 loop spans 12 amino acids. The CDR3 DNA is TGTGCCAGCAGTTTACGGGGCTACGAGCAGTACTTC. Its protein product is CASSLRGYEQYF.

The genes are TRBV9 and TRBJ2-2; D remains ambiguous. Germline CDR1 and CDR2: SGDLS and YYNGEE. The CDR3 is made up of 14 amino acids. V lost 0 bases and J lost 5, with 8 bases in between. The CDR3, as DNA: TGTGCCAGCAGCGTAGAAGGCTCGACCGGGGAGCTGTTTTTT. Its protein product is CASSVEGSTGELFF.